Detailed here is one T cell receptor (beta chain). These data belong to a study of blood T cell repertoires in COVID-19. At the level of the study: The United States, Italy and Spain provided the acute and convalescent COVID-19 samples. The analysed material was cDNA or gDNA that came from T cells, B-cell-depleted T cells, or PBMCs.

V was clipped by 2 bases and J by 1 base, with 12 bases between them. This CDR3 contains 15 residues. CDR1 and CDR2 from the germline V gene are SGHRS and YFSETQ. Methods used by the authors: Estimation of nucleated cell counts was performed using reference gene primer amplification. The protocol was immunoSEQ multiplex PCR, while the TCRdb copy is restricted to in-frame clones and leaves out a portion. V and J calls and clone size are those listed in that table; D and trimming were worked out from the DNA. The repertoire holds about 120,000 clones, with 75% to 90% as singletons. The source material was peripheral blood. The source is a man in his sixties or seventies with acute or convalescent COVID-19. V and J are TRBV5-1 and TRBJ1-1, with a weak D call TRBD1 (6 bases). CDR3 in DNA: TGCGCCAGCAGCTTAACTACAGGGACGAACACTGAAGCTTTCTTT. The encoded protein is CASSLTTGTNTEAFF.